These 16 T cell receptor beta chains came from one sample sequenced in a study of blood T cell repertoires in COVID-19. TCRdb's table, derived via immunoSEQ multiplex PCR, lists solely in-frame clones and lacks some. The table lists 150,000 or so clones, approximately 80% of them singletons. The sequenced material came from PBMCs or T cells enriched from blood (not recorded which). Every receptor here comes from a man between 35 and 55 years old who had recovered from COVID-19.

DNA of the CDR3: TGTGCCAGCAGTGACGGGACAGCCTACAATGAGCAGTTCTTC. Translated, it gives CASSDGTAYNEQFF. This chain links TRBV6-1 with TRBJ2-1; TRBD1 aligns across 7 bases. Germline V CDR1 and CDR2: MNHNS, SASEGT. The CDR3 is made up of 14 amino acids. The J segment lost 2 bases and the V segment lost 3 bases, leaving 1 base of the junction unmatched.

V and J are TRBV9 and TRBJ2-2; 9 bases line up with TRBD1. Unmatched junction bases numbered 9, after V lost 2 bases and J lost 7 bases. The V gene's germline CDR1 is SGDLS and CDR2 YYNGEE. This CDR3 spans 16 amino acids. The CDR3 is CASSVRTGVTLGELFF. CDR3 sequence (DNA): TGTGCCAGCAGCGTGAGGACAGGGGTGACGCTCGGGGAGCTGTTTTTT.

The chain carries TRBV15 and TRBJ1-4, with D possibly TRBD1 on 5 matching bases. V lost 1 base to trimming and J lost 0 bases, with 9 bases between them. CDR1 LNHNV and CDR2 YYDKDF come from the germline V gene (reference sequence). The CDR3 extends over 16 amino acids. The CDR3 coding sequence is TGTGCCACCAGCAGAGTCAGGGTTGCAACTAATGAAAAACTGTTTTTT. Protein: CATSRVRVATNEKLFF.

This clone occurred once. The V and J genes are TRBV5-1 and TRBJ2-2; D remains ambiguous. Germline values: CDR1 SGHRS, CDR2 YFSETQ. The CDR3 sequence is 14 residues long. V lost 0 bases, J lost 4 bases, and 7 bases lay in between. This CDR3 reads CASSLGQFTGELFF. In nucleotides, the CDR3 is TGCGCCAGCAGCTTGGGGCAGTTCACCGGGGAGCTGTTTTTT.

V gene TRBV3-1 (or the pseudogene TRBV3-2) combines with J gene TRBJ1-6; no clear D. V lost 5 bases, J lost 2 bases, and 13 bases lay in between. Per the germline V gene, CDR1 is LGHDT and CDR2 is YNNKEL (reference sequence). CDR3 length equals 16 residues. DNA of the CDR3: TGTGCCAGCAGCTCATCTAGTAGTGCCTATAATTCACCCCTCCACTTT. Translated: CASSSSSSAYNSPLHF.

The CDR3 reads CARNAGQTNYGYTF. In DNA, the CDR3 is TGTGCCAGGAACGCTGGACAGACTAACTATGGCTACACCTTC. The chain joins TRBV2 to TRBJ1-2, with D possibly TRBD1 on 6 matching bases. The V gene's germline CDR1 is SNHLY and CDR2 FYNNEI. Trimming cost V 9 bases and J 0 bases, with 14 bases left between them. The CDR3 extends over 14 amino acids.

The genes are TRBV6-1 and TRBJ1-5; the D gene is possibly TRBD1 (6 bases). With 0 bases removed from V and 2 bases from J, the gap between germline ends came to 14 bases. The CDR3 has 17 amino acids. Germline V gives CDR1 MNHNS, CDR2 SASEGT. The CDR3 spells CASSEAGSRGGNQPQHF. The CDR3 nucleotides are TGTGCCAGCAGTGAAGCGGGGTCCAGGGGAGGCAATCAGCCCCAGCATTTT.

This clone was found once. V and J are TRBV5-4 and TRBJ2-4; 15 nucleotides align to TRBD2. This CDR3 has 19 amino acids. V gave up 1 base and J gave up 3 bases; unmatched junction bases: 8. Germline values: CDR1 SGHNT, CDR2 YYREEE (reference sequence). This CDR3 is CASSLLGLAGGPGKNIQYF. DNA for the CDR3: TGTGCCAGCAGCTTGCTCGGACTAGCGGGGGGGCCGGGCAAAAACATTCAGTACTTC.

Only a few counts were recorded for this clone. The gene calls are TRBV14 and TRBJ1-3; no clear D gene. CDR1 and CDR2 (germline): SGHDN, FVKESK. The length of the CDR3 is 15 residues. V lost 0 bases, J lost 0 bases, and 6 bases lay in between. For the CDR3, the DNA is TGTGCCAGCAGCCAAGACAGGTACTCTGGAAACACCATATATTTT. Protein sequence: CASSQDRYSGNTIYF.

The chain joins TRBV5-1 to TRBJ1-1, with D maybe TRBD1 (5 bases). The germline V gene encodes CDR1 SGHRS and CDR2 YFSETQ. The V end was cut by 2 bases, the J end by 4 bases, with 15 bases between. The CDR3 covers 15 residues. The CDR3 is CASSFVGAGGTEAFF. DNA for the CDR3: TGCGCCAGCAGCTTCGTTGGGGCGGGGGGCACTGAAGCTTTCTTT.

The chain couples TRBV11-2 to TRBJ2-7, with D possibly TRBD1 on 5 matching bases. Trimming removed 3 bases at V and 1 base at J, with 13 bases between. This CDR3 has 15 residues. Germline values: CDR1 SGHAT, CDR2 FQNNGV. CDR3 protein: CASSLRRGFSYEQYF. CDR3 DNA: TGTGCCAGCAGCTTGAGAAGGGGCTTTTCCTACGAGCAGTACTTC.

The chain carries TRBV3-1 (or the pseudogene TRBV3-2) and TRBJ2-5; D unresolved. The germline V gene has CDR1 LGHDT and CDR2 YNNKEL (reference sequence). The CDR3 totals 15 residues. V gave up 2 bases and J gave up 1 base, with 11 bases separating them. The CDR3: CASSQLSRIQETQYF. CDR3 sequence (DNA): TGTGCCAGCAGCCAACTGAGCAGGATCCAAGAGACCCAGTACTTC.

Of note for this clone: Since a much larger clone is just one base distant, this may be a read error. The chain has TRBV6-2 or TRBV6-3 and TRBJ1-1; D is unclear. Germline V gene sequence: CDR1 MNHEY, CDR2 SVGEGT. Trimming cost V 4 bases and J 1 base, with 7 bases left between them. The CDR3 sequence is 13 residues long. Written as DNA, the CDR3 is TGTGCCAGCAGTTTTTCAGAGAACACTGAAGCTTTCTTT. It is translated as CASSFSENTEAFF.

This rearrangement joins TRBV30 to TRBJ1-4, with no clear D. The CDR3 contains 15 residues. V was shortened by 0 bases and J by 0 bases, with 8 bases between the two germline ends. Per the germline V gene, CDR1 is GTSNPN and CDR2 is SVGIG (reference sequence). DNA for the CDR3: TGTGCCTGGAGTGTAACCGCTACAACTAATGAAAAACTGTTTTTT. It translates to CAWSVTATTNEKLFF.

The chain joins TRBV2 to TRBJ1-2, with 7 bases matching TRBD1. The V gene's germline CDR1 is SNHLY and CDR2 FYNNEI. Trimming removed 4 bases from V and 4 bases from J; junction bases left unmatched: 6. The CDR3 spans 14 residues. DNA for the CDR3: TGTGCCAGCAGTGCCTCCGGGACAGCCTATGGCTACACCTTC. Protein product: CASSASGTAYGYTF.

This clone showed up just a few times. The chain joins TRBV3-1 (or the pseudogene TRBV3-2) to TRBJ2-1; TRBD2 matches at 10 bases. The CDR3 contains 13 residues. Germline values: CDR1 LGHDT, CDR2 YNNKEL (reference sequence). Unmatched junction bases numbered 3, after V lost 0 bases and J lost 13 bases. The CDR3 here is CASSQETSGRQFF. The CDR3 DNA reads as TGTGCCAGCAGCCAAGAGACTAGCGGGCGACAGTTCTTC.